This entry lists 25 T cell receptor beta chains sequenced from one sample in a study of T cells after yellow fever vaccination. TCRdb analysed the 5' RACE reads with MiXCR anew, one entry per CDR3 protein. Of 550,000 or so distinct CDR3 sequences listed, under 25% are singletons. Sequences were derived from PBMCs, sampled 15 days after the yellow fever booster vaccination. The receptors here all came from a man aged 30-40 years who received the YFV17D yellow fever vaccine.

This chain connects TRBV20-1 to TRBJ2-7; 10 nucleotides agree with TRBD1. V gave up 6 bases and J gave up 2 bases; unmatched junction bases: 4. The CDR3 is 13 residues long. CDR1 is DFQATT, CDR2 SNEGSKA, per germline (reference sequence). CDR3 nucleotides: TGCAGTGCCGAAGGGACAGGGGCCTACGAGCAGTACTTC. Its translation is CSAEGTGAYEQYF.

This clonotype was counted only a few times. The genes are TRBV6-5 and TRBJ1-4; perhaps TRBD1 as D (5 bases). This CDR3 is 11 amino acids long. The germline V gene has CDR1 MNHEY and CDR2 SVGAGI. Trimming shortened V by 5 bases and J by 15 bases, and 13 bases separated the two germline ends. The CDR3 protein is CASSQGLEVFF. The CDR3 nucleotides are TGTGCCAGCAGTCAGGGTTTAGAAGTGTTTTTT.

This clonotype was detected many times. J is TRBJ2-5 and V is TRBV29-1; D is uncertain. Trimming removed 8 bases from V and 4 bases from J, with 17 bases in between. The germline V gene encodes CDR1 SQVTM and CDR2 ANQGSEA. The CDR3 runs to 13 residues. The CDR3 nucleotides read TGCAGCCTGGCGGAGTCGAGTGGAGAGACCCAGTACTTC. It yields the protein CSLAESSGETQYF.

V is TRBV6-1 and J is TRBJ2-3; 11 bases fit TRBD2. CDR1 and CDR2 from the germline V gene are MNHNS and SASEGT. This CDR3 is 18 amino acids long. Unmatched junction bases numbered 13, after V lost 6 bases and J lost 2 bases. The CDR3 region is CASSPLLPGLADTDTQYF. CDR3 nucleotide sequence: TGTGCCAGCAGCCCACTACTCCCGGGACTAGCGGACACAGATACGCAGTATTTT.

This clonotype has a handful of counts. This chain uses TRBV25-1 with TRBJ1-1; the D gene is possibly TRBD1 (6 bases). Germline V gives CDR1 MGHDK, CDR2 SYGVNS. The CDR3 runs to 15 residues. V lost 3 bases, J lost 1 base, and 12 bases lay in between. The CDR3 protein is CASSDPGTKNTEAFF. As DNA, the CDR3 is TGTGCCAGCAGTGACCCGGGGACAAAGAACACTGAAGCTTTCTTT.

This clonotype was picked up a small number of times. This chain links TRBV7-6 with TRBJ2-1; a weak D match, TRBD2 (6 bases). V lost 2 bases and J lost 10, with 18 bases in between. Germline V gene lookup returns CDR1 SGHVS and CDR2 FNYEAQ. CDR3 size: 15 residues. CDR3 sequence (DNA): TGTGCCAGCAGCTTAATTGATGAAGCGGGTAGAGAGCAGTTCTTC. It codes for CASSLIDEAGREQFF.

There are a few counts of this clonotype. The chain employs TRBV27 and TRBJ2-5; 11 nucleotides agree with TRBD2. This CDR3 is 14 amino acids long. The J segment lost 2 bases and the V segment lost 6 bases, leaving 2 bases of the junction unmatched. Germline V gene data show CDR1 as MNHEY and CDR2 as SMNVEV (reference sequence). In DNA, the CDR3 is TGTGCCAGCAGGGGACTAGCGGAGCAAGAGACCCAGTACTTC. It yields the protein CASRGLAEQETQYF.

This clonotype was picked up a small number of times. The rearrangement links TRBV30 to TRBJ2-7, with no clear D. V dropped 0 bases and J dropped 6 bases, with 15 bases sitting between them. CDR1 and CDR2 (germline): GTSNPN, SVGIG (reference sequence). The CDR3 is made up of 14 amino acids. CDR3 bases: TGTGCCTGGAGTGTACTGAACGCGATCTCCGAGCAGTACTTC. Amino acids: CAWSVLNAISEQYF.

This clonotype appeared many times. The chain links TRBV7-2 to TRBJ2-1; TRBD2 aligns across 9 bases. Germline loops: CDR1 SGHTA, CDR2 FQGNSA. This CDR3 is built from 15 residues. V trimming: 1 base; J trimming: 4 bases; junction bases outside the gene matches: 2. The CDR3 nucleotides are TGTGCCAGCAGCTTAGGACTAGCGGAGTACAATGAGCAGTTCTTC. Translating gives CASSLGLAEYNEQFF.

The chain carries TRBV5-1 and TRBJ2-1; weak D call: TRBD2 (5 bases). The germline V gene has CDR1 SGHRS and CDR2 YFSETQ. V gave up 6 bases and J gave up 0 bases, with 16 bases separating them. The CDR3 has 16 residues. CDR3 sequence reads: CASIGLSSGSYNEQFF. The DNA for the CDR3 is TGCGCCAGCATCGGACTCTCCTCTGGCTCCTACAATGAGCAGTTCTTC.

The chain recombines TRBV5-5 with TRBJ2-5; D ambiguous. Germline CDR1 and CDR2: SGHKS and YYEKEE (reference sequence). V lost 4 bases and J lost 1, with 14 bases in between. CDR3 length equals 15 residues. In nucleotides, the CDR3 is TGTGCCAGCAGCAGCATGGCAGGTCCCCAAGAGACCCAGTACTTC. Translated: CASSSMAGPQETQYF.

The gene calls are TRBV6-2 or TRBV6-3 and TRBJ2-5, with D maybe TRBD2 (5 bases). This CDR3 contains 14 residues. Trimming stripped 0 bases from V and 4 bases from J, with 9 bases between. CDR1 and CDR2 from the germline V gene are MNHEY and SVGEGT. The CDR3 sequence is CASSYSMAGETQYF. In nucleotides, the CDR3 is TGTGCCAGCAGTTACTCGATGGCGGGAGAGACCCAGTACTTC.

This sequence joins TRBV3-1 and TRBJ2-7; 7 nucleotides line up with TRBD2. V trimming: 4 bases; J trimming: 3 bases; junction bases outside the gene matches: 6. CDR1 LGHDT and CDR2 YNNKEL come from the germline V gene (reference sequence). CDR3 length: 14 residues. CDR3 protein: CASSRRTRVYEQYF. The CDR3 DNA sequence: TGTGCCAGCAGCCGGAGGACTAGGGTCTACGAGCAGTACTTC.

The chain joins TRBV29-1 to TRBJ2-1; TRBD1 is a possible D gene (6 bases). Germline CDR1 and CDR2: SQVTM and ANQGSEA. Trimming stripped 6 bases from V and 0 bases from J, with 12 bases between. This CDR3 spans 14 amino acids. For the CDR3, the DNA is TGCAGCGTCTGCCGGGACATCTCCTACAATGAGCAGTTCTTC. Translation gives CSVCRDISYNEQFF.

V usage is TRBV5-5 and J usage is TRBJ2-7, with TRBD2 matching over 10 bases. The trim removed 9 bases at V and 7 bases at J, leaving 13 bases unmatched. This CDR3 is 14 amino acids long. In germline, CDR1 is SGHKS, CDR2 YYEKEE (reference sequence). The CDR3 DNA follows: TGTGCCACCCAGGGCCTAGCGGGAGCTCGTGAGCAGTACTTC. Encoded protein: CATQGLAGAREQYF.

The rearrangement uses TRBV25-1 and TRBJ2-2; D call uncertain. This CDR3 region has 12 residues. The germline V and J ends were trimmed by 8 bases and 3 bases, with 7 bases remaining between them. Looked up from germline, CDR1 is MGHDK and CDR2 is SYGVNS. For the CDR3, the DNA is TGTGCCAGCCTCAGTCACACCGGGGAGCTGTTTTTT. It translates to CASLSHTGELFF.

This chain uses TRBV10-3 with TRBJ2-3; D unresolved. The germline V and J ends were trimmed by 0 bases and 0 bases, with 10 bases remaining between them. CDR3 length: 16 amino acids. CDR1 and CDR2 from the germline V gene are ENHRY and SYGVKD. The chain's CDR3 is CAISESRQASTDTQYF. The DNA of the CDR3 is TGTGCCATCAGTGAGTCACGGCAAGCTAGCACAGATACGCAGTATTTT.

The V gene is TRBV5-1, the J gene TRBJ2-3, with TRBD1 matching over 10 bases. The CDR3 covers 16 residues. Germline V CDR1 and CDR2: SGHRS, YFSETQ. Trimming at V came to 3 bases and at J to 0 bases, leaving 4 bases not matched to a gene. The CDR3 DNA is TGCGCCAGCAGCTCGACAGGGGGCTACAGCACAGATACGCAGTATTTT. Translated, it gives CASSSTGGYSTDTQYF.

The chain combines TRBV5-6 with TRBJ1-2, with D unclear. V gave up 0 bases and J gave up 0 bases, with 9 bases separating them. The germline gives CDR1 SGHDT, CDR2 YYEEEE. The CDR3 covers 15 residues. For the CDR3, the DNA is TGTGCCAGCAGCTTGGGGGCAGGATCTAACTATGGCTACACCTTC. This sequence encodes CASSLGAGSNYGYTF.

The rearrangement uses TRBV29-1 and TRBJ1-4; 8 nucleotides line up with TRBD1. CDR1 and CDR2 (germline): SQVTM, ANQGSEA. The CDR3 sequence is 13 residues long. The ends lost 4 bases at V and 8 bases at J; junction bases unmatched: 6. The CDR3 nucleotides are TGCAGCGTTGTCCAGGGGGCGATGGAAAAACTGTTTTTT. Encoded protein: CSVVQGAMEKLFF.

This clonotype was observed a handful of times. The CDR3 loop reads CSASGRGIDTQYF. As DNA, the CDR3 is TGCAGTGCTAGCGGGAGAGGTATAGATACGCAGTATTTT. The chain employs TRBV20-1 and TRBJ2-3; TRBD2 might be the D (6 bases). The V end lost 3 bases, the J end lost 5 bases, and 12 bases lay between the germline ends. Germline CDR1 reads DFQATT; CDR2 reads SNEGSKA (reference sequence). The CDR3 covers 13 residues.

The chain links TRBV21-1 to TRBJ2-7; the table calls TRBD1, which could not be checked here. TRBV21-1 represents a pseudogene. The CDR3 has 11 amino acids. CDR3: CATGTDLGQYF. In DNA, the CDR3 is TGTGCCACAGGGACAGACCTCGGGCAGTACTTC.

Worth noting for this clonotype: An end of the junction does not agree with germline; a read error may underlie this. CDR3 protein: CCARDLLAGRTYEQYF. CDR3 coding DNA: TGCTGTGCTAGAGACCTTCTAGCGGGAAGGACCTACGAGCAGTACTTC. The genes are TRBV20-1 and TRBJ2-7, with 9 bases lining up with TRBD2. Germline CDR1 reads DFQATT; CDR2 reads SNEGSKA (reference sequence). The CDR3 contains 16 residues.

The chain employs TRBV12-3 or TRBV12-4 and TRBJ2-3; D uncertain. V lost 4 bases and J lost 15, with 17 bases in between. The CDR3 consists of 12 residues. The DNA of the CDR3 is TGTGCCAGCAGTTCACCGGGCCATAGTCAATATTTT. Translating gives CASSSPGHSQYF.

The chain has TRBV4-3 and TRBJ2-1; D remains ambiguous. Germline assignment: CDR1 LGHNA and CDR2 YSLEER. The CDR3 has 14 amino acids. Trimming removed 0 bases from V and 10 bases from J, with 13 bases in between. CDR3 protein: CASSQEDRRREQFF. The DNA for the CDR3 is TGCGCCAGCAGCCAAGAGGATCGGCGAAGGGAGCAGTTCTTC.